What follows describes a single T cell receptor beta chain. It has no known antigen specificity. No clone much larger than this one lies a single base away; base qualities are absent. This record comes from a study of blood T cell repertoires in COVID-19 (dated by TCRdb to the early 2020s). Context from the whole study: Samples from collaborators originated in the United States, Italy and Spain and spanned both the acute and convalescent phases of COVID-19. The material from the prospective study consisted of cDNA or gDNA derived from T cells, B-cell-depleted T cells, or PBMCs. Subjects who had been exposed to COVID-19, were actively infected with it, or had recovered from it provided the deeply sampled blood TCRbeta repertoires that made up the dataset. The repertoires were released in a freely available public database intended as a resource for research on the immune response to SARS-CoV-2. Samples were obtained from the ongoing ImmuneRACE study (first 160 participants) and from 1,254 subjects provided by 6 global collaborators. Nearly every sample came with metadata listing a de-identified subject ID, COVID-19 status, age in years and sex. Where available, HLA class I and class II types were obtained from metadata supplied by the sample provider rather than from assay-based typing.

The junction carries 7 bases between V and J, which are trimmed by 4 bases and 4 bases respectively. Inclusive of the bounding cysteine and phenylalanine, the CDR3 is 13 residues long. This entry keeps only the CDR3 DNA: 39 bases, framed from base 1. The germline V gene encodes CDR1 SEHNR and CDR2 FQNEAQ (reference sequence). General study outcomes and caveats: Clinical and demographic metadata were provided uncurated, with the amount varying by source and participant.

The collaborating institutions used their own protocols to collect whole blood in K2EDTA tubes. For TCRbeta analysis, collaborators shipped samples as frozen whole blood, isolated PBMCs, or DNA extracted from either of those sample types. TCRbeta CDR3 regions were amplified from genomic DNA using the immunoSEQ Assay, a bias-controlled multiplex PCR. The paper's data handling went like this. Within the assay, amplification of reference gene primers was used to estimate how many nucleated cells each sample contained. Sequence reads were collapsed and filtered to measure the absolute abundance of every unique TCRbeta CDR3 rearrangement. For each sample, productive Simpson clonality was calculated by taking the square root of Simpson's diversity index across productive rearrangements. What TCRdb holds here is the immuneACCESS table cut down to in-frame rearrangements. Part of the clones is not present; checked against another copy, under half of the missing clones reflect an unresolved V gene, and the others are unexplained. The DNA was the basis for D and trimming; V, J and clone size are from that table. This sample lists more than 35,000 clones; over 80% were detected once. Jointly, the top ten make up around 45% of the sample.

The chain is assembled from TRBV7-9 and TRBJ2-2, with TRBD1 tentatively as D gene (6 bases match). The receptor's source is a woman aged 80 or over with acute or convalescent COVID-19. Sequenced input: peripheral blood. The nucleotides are TGTGCCAGCAGCTCACAGGGCACCGGGGAGCTGTTTTTT. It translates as CASSSQGTGELFF.